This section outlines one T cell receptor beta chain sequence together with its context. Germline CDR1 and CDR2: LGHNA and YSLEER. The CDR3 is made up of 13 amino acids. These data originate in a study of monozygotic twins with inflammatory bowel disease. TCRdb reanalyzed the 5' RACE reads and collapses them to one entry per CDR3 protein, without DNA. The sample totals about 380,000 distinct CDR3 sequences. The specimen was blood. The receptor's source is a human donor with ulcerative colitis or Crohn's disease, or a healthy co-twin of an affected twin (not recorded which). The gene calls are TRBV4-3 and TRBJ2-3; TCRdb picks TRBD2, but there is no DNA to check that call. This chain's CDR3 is CASSQGGRDTQYF.